These 20 T cell receptor beta chains were all obtained from the same sample, sequenced in a study of beta chain features in type 1 diabetes. Expressed TCRB transcripts were sequenced after all isolated RNA was converted to cDNA. Profiled with immunoSEQ multiplex PCR; TCRdb holds only in-frame clones, not every one. The sample includes about 110,000 clones, 30% to 40% of them seen just once. The sequencing input was stem cell memory CD4+ T cells from blood. These receptors came from a woman younger than 30 in good health.

The chain carries TRBV11-3 and TRBJ2-7; 13 nucleotides align to TRBD2. Unmatched junction bases numbered 4, after V lost 5 bases and J lost 3 bases. The CDR3 covers 15 residues. CDR1 is SGHNT, CDR2 YENEEA, per germline. The CDR3 sequence: CASSAGLAGDYEQYF. CDR3 nucleotide sequence: TGTGCCAGCAGCGCTGGACTAGCGGGAGACTACGAGCAGTACTTC.

The sample holds a few counts of this clone. The chain is built from TRBV2 and TRBJ2-3, with a weak D call TRBD2 (5 bases). Germline assignment: CDR1 SNHLY and CDR2 FYNNEI. Trimming shortened V by 8 bases and J by 2 bases, and 14 bases separated the two germline ends. This CDR3 is 14 amino acids long. CDR3 protein: CASREERNTDTQYF. The CDR3 DNA follows: TGTGCCAGCCGGGAAGAGCGGAACACAGATACGCAGTATTTT.

This clone was seen a few times. The chain combines TRBV28 with TRBJ1-5, with D perhaps TRBD1 (6 bases). The length of the CDR3 is 14 residues. Per germline, CDR1 MDHEN and CDR2 SYDVKM. Trimming removed 6 bases from V and 4 bases from J, with 13 bases in between. CDR3 DNA: TGTGCCAGCAGACTGGACAGCTTGAATCAGCCCCAGCATTTT. Translated, it gives CASRLDSLNQPQHF.

In DNA form, the CDR3 reads TGTGCCAGCTCTTCAGGGGGAATAGGCTATGGCTACACCTTC. Translating it yields CASSSGGIGYGYTF. The V gene is TRBV28, the J gene TRBJ1-2; 7 bases are a match to TRBD1. The CDR3 is 14 residues long. The germline V gene encodes CDR1 MDHEN and CDR2 SYDVKM. The ends lost 8 bases at V and 4 bases at J; junction bases unmatched: 10.

The chain employs TRBV6-5 and TRBJ2-1, with D tentatively TRBD1 (5 bases). Germline V gene lookup returns CDR1 MNHEY and CDR2 SVGAGI. Trimming cost V 4 bases and J 6 bases, with 10 bases left between them. The CDR3 covers 13 residues. The CDR3 reads CASSSTGLNEQFF. The CDR3 nucleotides are TGTGCCAGCAGTTCCACAGGTCTCAATGAGCAGTTCTTC.

This chain joins TRBV2 and TRBJ2-3; 7 nucleotides agree with TRBD2. V was clipped by 6 bases and J by 4 bases; unmatched bases: 1. Looked up from germline, CDR1 is SNHLY and CDR2 is FYNNEI. The CDR3 loop spans 12 amino acids. CDR3 sequence: CASRGLADTQYF. CDR3 nucleotides: TGTGCCAGCAGAGGACTAGCAGATACGCAGTATTTT.

In this sample, this clone turned up a few times. The J gene is TRBJ2-1, the V gene TRBV30; 8 bases are a match to TRBD2. Germline trimming cut 0 bases from V and 9 bases from J; bases unmatched to any gene: 13. Germline V CDR1 and CDR2: GTSNPN, SVGIG (reference sequence). The CDR3 contains 16 residues. The CDR3 spells CAWSVKRIAGLLEQFF. CDR3 coding DNA: TGTGCCTGGAGTGTAAAAAGGATAGCGGGATTGCTTGAGCAGTTCTTC.

The chain links TRBV9 to TRBJ2-3; 9 nucleotides align to TRBD2. From germline, CDR1 is SGDLS and CDR2 YYNGEE. This CDR3 is 18 amino acids long. V was clipped by 0 bases and J by 2 bases; unmatched bases: 10. Here the CDR3 reads CASSVAVSREGFTDTQYF. The CDR3, as DNA: TGTGCCAGCAGCGTAGCGGTATCGCGGGAGGGATTCACAGATACGCAGTATTTT.

V and J are TRBV9 and TRBJ2-7; possible D gene TRBD1, 5 bases. The length of the CDR3 is 16 residues. The germline V gene encodes CDR1 SGDLS and CDR2 YYNGEE. V was clipped by 0 bases and J by 6 bases, with 19 bases between them. CDR3 region: CASSVGNRPVMGEQYF. DNA of the CDR3: TGTGCCAGCAGCGTAGGGAACAGGCCTGTTATGGGCGAGCAGTACTTC. Together with reference TRBV9 and TRBJ2-7, the CDR3 gives the full variable domain: DSGVTQTPKHLITATGQRVTLRCSPRSGDLSVYWYQQSLDQGLQFLIQYYNGEERAKGNILERFSAQQFPDLHSELNLSSLELGDSALYFCASSVGNRPVMGEQYFGPGTRLTVT.

The chain has TRBV7-2 and TRBJ2-3; D perhaps matches TRBD2 (5 bases). Germline loops: CDR1 SGHTA, CDR2 FQGNSA. V lost 5 bases and J 2 bases, leaving 17 bases between the germline ends. This CDR3 region has 16 residues. CDR3 sequence reads: CASSHRRAASTDTQYF. As DNA, the CDR3 is TGTGCCAGCAGCCACCGGCGAGCGGCCTCCACAGATACGCAGTATTTT.

The chain's CDR3 is CASSKQLAPGELFF. In DNA form, the CDR3 reads TGTGCCAGTAGTAAGCAACTAGCGCCCGGGGAGCTGTTTTTT. V gene TRBV19 combines with J gene TRBJ2-2; 7 bases are a match to TRBD2. The CDR3 runs to 14 residues. Trimming took 4 bases from V and 6 from J; bases not matched to a gene: 5. CDR1 and CDR2 from the germline V gene are LNHDA and SQIVND (reference sequence).

The chain employs TRBV27 and TRBJ2-5; D may be TRBD2 (6 bases). With 7 bases removed from V and 5 bases from J, the gap between germline ends came to 14 bases. From germline, CDR1 is MNHEY and CDR2 SMNVEV (reference sequence). The length of the CDR3 is 13 residues. The CDR3 DNA follows: TGTGCCAGCACCCCCCGGGGGTCGGAGACCCAGTACTTC. Translation gives CASTPRGSETQYF.

This CDR3 is CASSIGTGRTEAFF. The CDR3 DNA is TGTGCCAGTAGTATAGGGACAGGGCGGACTGAAGCTTTCTTT. V is TRBV19 and J is TRBJ1-1, with TRBD1 matching over 8 bases. This CDR3 comprises 14 residues. Germline V lookup: CDR1 LNHDA, CDR2 SQIVND (reference sequence). With V trimmed by 1 base and J by 5 bases, 3 bases remained unmatched.

This clone occurred a few times. The rearrangement joins TRBV5-1 to TRBJ2-1, with 7 nucleotides matching TRBD2. The trim removed 1 base at V and 4 bases at J, leaving 5 bases unmatched. CDR3 size: 15 residues. The germline V gene encodes CDR1 SGHRS and CDR2 YFSETQ. The CDR3 protein is CASSLREGPYNEQFF. For the CDR3, the DNA is TGCGCCAGCAGCTTGAGGGAGGGCCCATACAATGAGCAGTTCTTC. The whole variable domain, remainder taken from reference TRBV5-1 and TRBJ2-1, is KAGVTQTPRYLIKTRGQQVTLSCSPISGHRSVSWYQQTPGQGLQFLFEYFSETQRNKGNFPGRFSGRQFSNSRSEMNVSTLELGDSALYLCASSLREGPYNEQFFGPGTRLTVL.

V and J are TRBV11-2 and TRBJ2-5, with 9 bases matching TRBD2. The end of the DNA fits TRBJ2-7 better, so the J call may be wrong. In germline, CDR1 is SGHAT, CDR2 FQNNGV. The length of the CDR3 is 16 residues. The CDR3 DNA follows: TGTGCCAGCAGCCCTAGTCGGACTAGCGTATCCTACGAGCAGTACTTC. Amino acid sequence: CASSPSRTSVSYEQYF.

There are many counts of this clone. The chain employs TRBV30 and TRBJ2-6; D is possibly TRBD1 (6 bases). Germline CDR1 and CDR2: GTSNPN and SVGIG (reference sequence). Trimming left V 7 bases short and J 3 bases short, with 13 bases between. The CDR3 loop spans 14 amino acids. In DNA form, the CDR3 reads TGTGCCTCCTCAGGGGTTAATGGGGCCAACGTCCTGACTTTC. This codes for CASSGVNGANVLTF. Full variable domain (outside the CDR3, taken from reference TRBV30 and TRBJ2-6): SQTIHQWPATLVQPVGSPLSLECTVEGTSNPNLYWYRQAAGRGLQLLFYSVGIGQISSEVPQNLSASRPQDRQFILSSKKLLLSDSGFYLCASSGVNGANVLTFGAGSRLTVL.

In this sample, this clone turned up a few times. This chain joins TRBV18 and TRBJ1-1; possibly TRBD1 for D (5 bases). Germline loops: CDR1 KGHSH, CDR2 LQKENI. The CDR3 extends over 12 amino acids. V was pared by 5 bases and J by 5 bases, with 9 bases between. CDR3 sequence (DNA): TGTGCCAGCTCAACGGGGGTAACTGAAGCTTTCTTT. Translated: CASSTGVTEAFF.

This clone was recorded a few times. The chain has TRBV11-2 and TRBJ2-2; tentative D call: TRBD2 (5 bases). V was pared by 7 bases and J by 7 bases, with 13 bases between. The CDR3 loop spans 13 amino acids. CDR1 is SGHAT, CDR2 FQNNGV, per germline. CDR3 sequence reads: CASTRWRSGELFF. In nucleotides, the CDR3 is TGTGCCAGCACCCGGTGGAGGAGCGGGGAGCTGTTTTTT.

The chain has TRBV28 and TRBJ2-6; TRBD2 is a possible D gene (5 bases). CDR1 is MDHEN, CDR2 SYDVKM, per germline. The V end lost 6 bases, the J end lost 5 bases, and 14 bases lay between the germline ends. The CDR3 runs to 15 residues. DNA of the CDR3: TGTGCCAGCAGAACCAGCGGCGGACGGGCCAACGTCCTGACTTTC. Its translation: CASRTSGGRANVLTF.

The chain employs TRBV28 and TRBJ1-5, with D tentatively TRBD1 (6 bases). Germline V gene sequence: CDR1 MDHEN, CDR2 SYDVKM. V lost 2 bases, J lost 0 bases, and 14 bases lay in between. This CDR3 is 17 amino acids long. The CDR3 loop reads CASSLAGAAVSNQPQHF. The CDR3 DNA is TGTGCCAGCAGTTTAGCGGGGGCGGCCGTTAGCAATCAGCCCCAGCATTTT.